This T cell receptor (beta chain) was captured in a study of cytomegalovirus exposure and HLA in healthy donors. Background on the study: Earlier, 100 million to 120 million unique TCR beta sequences were recovered from around 190 million T cells by an analysis.

In this sample, this clone turned up a few times. The target antigen is unknown. With 60 Vbeta and 13 Jbeta primers, the PCR was carried out. Profiled with immunoSEQ multiplex PCR; TCRdb holds only in-frame clones, not every one. The sample has 120,000 to 150,000 clones; 72% are singletons. Losses at the gene ends were 0 bases for V and 2 bases for J; bases not matched to a gene: 2. Germline CDR1 and CDR2: MNHNS and SASEGT. The CDR3 is 15 residues long. General study results and limits: Sequencing likely caused a cluster of highly shared sequence variants. There were a few CMV-associated chains whose specificity for CMV antigens was confirmed in vitro. The later analysis indicated that the majority of CMV-associated TCR beta chains appeared HLA-restricted.

Sequencing input: PBMCs. V and J are TRBV6-1 and TRBJ1-2, with 8 positions matching TRBD1. This TCR came from a middle-aged man in good health and CMV-seronegative. Written as DNA, the CDR3 is TGTGCCAGCAGTGAAGCCCGGACAGGGAACTATGGCTACACCTTC. This gives the protein CASSEARTGNYGYTF.